These 4 T cell receptor beta chains share one sample of origin, sequenced in a study of lymphopenia after photon versus proton radiotherapy. Sequencing used immunoSEQ multiplex PCR; TCRdb keeps in-frame clones, though not all of them. The data show about 40,000 clones, about 86% seen once. The source material was peripheral blood, sampled from a patient treated with proton-based radiotherapy. The receptors were sampled from a woman between 65 and 79 years old with pancreatic cancer. Some clones in this sample may be carry-over from other donors' samples.

The chain recombines TRBV11-2 with TRBJ1-1; D unclear. The germline V gene encodes CDR1 SGHAT and CDR2 FQNNGV. Trimming stripped 0 bases from V and 0 bases from J, with 5 bases between. This CDR3 comprises 14 residues. The CDR3 loop reads CASSLDQVNTEAFF. CDR3 sequence (DNA): TGTGCCAGCAGCTTAGATCAAGTGAACACTGAAGCTTTCTTT.

The V gene is TRBV19, the J gene TRBJ2-7; TRBD2 matches 9 bases. The V gene's germline CDR1 is LNHDA and CDR2 SQIVND (reference sequence). V lost 5 bases and J lost 5; bases outside the gene matches: 4. The CDR3 runs to 13 residues. CDR3 DNA: TGTGCCAGTAGTGATCTAGCGGGAAACGAGCAGTACTTC. Residues: CASSDLAGNEQYF. The full variable domain, rest sourced from reference TRBV19 and TRBJ2-7, is DGGITQSPKYLFRKEGQNVTLSCEQNLNHDAMYWYRQDPGQGLRLIYYSQIVNDFQKGDIAEGYSVSREKKESFPLTVTSAQKNPTAFYLCASSDLAGNEQYFGPGTRLTVT.

CDR3 loop: CASSFGQGAGYGYTF. The CDR3 DNA reads TGTGCCAGCAGCTTCGGACAGGGGGCCGGTTATGGCTACACCTTC. V usage is TRBV7-8 and J usage is TRBJ1-2, with 11 bases fitting TRBD1. V gave up 3 bases and J gave up 5 bases; unmatched junction bases: 5. The CDR3 runs 15 residues. Looked up from germline, CDR1 is SGHVS and CDR2 is FQNEAQ. The complete variable domain, with remaining parts taken from reference TRBV7-8 and TRBJ1-2, reads GAGVSQSPRYKVAKRGQDVALRCDPISGHVSLFWYQQALGQGPEFLTYFQNEAQLDKSGLPSDRFFAERPEGSVSTLKIQRTQQEDSAVYLCASSFGQGAGYGYTFGSGTRLTVV.

This clone was picked up one time. The chain links TRBV2 to TRBJ1-2; unclear D gene. V lost 2 bases, J lost 8 bases, and 9 bases lay in between. The CDR3 spans 12 residues. Looked up from germline, CDR1 is SNHLY and CDR2 is FYNNEI. This CDR3 is CASSEISLGYTF. The DNA of the CDR3 is TGTGCCAGCAGTGAAATCTCTTTAGGCTACACCTTC.